This T cell receptor (beta chain) was identified in a study of blood T cell repertoires in COVID-19. Study details: Acute and convalescent COVID-19 samples came from the United States, Italy and Spain. The analysed material was cDNA or gDNA that came from T cells, B-cell-depleted T cells, or PBMCs.

Losses at the gene ends were 4 bases for V and 5 bases for J; bases not matched to a gene: 8. CDR1 SGDLS and CDR2 YYNGEE come from the germline V gene. The CDR3 runs 15 residues. In the original analysis: Reference gene primer amplification gave nucleated cell count estimates. Sequencing used immunoSEQ multiplex PCR; TCRdb keeps in-frame clones, though not all of them. The DNA was the basis for D and trimming; V, J and clone size are from that table. The sample has about 160,000 clones; 65% to 80% are singletons. The V and J genes are TRBV9 and TRBJ2-2; TRBD1 agrees at 7 bases. This clonotype was sampled from a man aged 55 to 70 with acute or convalescent COVID-19. Sequencing was performed on peripheral blood. CDR3 sequence reads: CASSLGTVETGELFF. The CDR3 DNA reads as TGTGCCAGCAGCCTCGGGACAGTGGAAACCGGGGAGCTGTTTTTT.